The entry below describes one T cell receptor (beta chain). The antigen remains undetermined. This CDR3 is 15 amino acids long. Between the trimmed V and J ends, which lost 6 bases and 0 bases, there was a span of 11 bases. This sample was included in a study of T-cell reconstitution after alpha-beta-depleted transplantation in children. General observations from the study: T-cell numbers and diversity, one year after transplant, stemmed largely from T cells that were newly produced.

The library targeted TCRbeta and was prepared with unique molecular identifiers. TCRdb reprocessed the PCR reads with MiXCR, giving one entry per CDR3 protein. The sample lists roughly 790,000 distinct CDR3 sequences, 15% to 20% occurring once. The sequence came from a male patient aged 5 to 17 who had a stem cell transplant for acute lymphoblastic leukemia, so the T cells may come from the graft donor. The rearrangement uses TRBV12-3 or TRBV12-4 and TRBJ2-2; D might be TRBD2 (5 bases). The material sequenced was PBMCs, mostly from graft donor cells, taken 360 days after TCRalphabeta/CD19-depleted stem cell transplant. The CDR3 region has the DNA TGTGCCAGCAGGCCTACTAGGACGAACACCGGGGAGCTGTTTTTT. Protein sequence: CASRPTRTNTGELFF.